This T cell receptor beta chain was sequenced for a study of cytomegalovirus exposure and HLA in healthy donors. Study-level points and caveats: The study recorded 150 to 200 TCR beta chains that were cytomegalovirus-associated. First-cohort TCR clusters tended to co-occur in the roughly 120 validation repertoires, a later analysis found. The CMV antigen specificity of three CMV-associated chains was confirmed through in vitro analysis. The classifier, whose performance was assessed in both the original and validation cohorts, reportedly diagnosed cytomegalovirus status with high specificity and sensitivity.

Deletions cut 0 bases from V and 7 bases from J, with 12 bases between. CDR1 and CDR2 (germline): SQVTM, ANQGSEA. The CDR3 extends over 13 amino acids. Remarks on this clone: Its target is unknown.

Sequenced by immunoSEQ multiplex PCR; TCRdb stores in-frame clones only, minus some. The sample lists 200,000 or so clones, over 65% occurring once. This TCR derives from a man aged 18-30 years in good health and CMV-seropositive. Specimen: PBMCs. This chain connects TRBV29-1 to TRBJ1-2; D gene uncertain. The DNA of the CDR3 is TGCAGCGTTGAAGATAGCGGGATTCGTGGCTACACCTTC. Protein product: CSVEDSGIRGYTF.